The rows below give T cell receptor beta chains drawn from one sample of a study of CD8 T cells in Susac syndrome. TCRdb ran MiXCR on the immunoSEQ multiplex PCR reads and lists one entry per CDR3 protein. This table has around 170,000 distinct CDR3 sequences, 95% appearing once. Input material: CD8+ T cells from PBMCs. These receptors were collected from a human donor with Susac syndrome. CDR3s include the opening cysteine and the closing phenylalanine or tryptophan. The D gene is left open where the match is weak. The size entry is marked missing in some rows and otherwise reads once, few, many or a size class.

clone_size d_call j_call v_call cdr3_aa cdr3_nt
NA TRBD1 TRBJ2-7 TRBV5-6 CASSSFTGTGISYEQYF TGTGCCAGCAGCTCGTTCACGGGGACAGGCATCTCCTACGAGCAGTACTTC
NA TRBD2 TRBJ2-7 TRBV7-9 CASSWGGEQYF TGTGCCAGCAGCTGGGGGGGCGAGCAGTACTTC
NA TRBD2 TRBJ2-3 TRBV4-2 CASSQATSGGTDTQYF TGTGCCAGCAGCCAAGCGACTAGCGGGGGGACAGATACGCAGTATTTT
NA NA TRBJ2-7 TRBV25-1 CASSELGSYEQYF TGTGCCAGCAGTGAATTGGGCAGCTACGAGCAGTACTTC
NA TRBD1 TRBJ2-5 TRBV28 CASSPLGTGLGETQYF TGTGCCAGCAGTCCCCTGGGGACAGGGCTGGGCGAGACCCAGTACTTC
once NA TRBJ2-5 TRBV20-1 CSASQSEETQYF TGCAGTGCTAGCCAAAGCGAGGAGACCCAGTACTTC
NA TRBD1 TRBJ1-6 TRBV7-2 CAIPPGGWGNSPLHF TGTGCCATTCCCCCAGGGGGATGGGGAAATTCACCCCTCCACTTT
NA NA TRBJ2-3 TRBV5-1 CASSLDGGTDTQYF TGCGCCAGCAGCTTGGACGGGGGCACAGATACGCAGTATTTT
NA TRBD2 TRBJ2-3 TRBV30 CAWVLTGGLNTQYF TGTGCCTGGGTCTTGACGGGGGGACTAAATACGCAGTATTTT
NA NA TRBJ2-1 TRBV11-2 CASSFPNDGVSDNEQFF TGTGCCAGCAGCTTCCCGAACGACGGGGTCTCGGACAATGAGCAGTTCTTC
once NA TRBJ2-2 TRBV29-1 CSVYKRVTGELFF TGCAGCGTTTATAAAAGAGTCACCGGGGAGCTGTTTTTT
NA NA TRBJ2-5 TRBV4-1 CASSQGARGETQYF TGCGCCAGCAGCCAAGGAGCCAGGGGAGAGACCCAGTACTTC
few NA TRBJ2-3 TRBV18 CASSPGSSTDTQYF TGTGCCAGCTCACCCGGATCTTCCACAGATACGCAGTATTTT
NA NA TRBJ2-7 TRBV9 CASSPLSGQDSYEQYF TGTGCCAGCAGCCCCTTAAGCGGCCAAGACAGCTACGAGCAGTACTTC
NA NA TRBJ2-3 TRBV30 CACAPGPLSTDTQYF TGTGCCTGCGCCCCGGGGCCCCTGAGCACAGATACGCAGTATTTT
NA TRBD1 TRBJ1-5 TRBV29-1 CSVRGTVNQPQHF TGCAGCGTCCGAGGGACAGTAAATCAGCCCCAGCATTTT
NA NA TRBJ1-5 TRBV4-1 CASSQDRGSNQPQHF TGCGCCAGCAGCCAAGATAGGGGCAGCAATCAGCCCCAGCATTTT
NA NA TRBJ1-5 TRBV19 CASSGTAGYSNQPQHF TGTGCCAGTAGTGGAACGGCGGGTTATAGCAATCAGCCCCAGCATTTT
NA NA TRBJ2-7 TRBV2 CASSGEGQGIYEQYF TGTGCCAGCAGTGGTGAAGGGCAAGGAATCTACGAGCAGTACTTC
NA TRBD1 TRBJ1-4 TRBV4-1 CASSWMGQPNEKLFF TGCGCCAGCAGTTGGATGGGACAGCCAAATGAAAAACTGTTTTTT
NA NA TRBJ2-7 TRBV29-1 CSVEDGRSRHF TGCAGCGTTGAAGATGGGAGATCTAGGCACTTC
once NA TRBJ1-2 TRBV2 CASQNPPDGYTF TGTGCCAGTCAAAATCCCCCCGATGGCTACACCTTC
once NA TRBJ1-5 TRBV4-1 CASSQDSGGSNQPQHF TGCGCCAGCAGCCAAGATTCCGGGGGAAGCAATCAGCCCCAGCATTTT
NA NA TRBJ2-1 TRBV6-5 CASSDTWYNEQFF TGTGCCAGCTCGGACACCTGGTACAATGAGCAGTTCTTC
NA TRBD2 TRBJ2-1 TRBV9 CASSVATSGSDEQFF TGTGCCAGCAGCGTAGCGACTAGCGGGAGTGATGAGCAGTTCTTC
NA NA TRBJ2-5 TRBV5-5 CASSRQGLQETQYF TGTGCCAGCAGCCGACAGGGACTTCAAGAGACCCAGTACTTC
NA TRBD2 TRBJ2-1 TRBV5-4 CASSRRLAGVINEQFF TGTGCCAGCAGCCGCCGACTAGCGGGAGTGATCAATGAGCAGTTCTTC
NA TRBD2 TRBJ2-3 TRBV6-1 CASSELLAGAIDTQYF TGTGCCAGCAGTGAACTACTAGCGGGAGCGATAGATACGCAGTATTTT
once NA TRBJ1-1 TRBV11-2 CASSLEVGFGEAFF TGTGCCAGCAGCTTAGAGGTCGGTTTTGGTGAAGCTTTCTTT
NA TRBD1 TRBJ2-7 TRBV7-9 CASSAYLVGQGLHEQYF TGTGCCAGCAGCGCATATTTAGTGGGACAGGGTCTCCACGAGCAGTACTTC
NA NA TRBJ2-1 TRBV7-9 CASSLSSPNEQFF TGTGCCAGCAGCTTGTCTAGTCCCAATGAGCAGTTCTTC
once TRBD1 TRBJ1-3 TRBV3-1 CASSQLTGGGNTIYF TGTGCCAGCAGCCAACTGACAGGGGGTGGAAACACCATATATTTT
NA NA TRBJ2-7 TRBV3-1 CASSQDYRPLGYEQYF TGTGCCAGCAGCCAAGATTACAGGCCCTTGGGCTACGAGCAGTACTTC
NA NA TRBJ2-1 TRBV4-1 CASSQELSGPNNEQFF TGCGCCAGCAGCCAAGAATTATCCGGACCGAACAATGAGCAGTTCTTC
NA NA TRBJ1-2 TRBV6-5 CASSSLPGNYGYTF TGTGCCAGCAGTTCCCTCCCAGGAAACTATGGCTACACCTTC
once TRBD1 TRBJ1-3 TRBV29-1 CSALGDSPSTGNTIYF TGCAGCGCTCTCGGGGACAGCCCGAGCACTGGAAACACCATATATTTT